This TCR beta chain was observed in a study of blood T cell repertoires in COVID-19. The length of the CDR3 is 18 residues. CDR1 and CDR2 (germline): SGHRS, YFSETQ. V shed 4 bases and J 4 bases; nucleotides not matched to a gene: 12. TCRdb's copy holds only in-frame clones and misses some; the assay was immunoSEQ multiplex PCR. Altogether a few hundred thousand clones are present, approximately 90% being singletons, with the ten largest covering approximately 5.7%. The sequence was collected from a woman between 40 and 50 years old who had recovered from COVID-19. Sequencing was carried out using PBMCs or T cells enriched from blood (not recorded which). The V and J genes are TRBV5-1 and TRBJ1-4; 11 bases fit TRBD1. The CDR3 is CASSKGQGAVNGNEKLFF. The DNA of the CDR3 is TGCGCCAGCAGCAAAGGACAGGGGGCGGTGAACGGTAATGAAAAACTGTTTTTT.